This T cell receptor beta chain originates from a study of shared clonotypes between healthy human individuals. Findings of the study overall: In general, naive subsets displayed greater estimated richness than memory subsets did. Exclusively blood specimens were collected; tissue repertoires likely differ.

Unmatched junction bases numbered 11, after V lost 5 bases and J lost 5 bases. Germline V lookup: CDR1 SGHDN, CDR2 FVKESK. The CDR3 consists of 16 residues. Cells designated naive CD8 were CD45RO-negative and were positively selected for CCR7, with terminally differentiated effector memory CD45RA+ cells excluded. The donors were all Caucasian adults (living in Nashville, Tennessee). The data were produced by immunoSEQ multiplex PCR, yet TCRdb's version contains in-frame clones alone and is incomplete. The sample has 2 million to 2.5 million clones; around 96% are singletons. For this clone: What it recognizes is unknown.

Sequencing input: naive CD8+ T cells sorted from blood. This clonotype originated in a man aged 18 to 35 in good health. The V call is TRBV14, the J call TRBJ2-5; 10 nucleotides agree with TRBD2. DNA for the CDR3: TGTGCCAGCAGCGTGGCTCTAGCGGGGGCCGGGGAGACCCAGTACTTC. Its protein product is CASSVALAGAGETQYF.